This passage covers 27 T cell receptor beta chains from one sample sequenced in a study of blood T cells in healthy people across ages. A J-beta primer mix and a sample-barcoded 5' primer were used in a second PCR of about 6 to 12 cycles. TCRdb re-derived calls from the 5' RACE reads in MiXCR, one entry per CDR3 protein. The sample carries hundreds of thousands of distinct CDR3 sequences, approximately 25% recorded once. This same sample was also part of a study on T cells of mothers and their children.

The sample was blood. These receptors were collected from a boy younger than 18 in good health.

This clonotype was observed a few times. V usage is TRBV20-1 and J usage is TRBJ2-3; 9 bases fit TRBD2. V lost 1 base and J lost 4; bases outside the gene matches: 9. There are 16 residues in the CDR3. The germline V gene has CDR1 DFQATT and CDR2 SNEGSKA (reference sequence). Here the CDR3 DNA reads TGCAGTGCTAGAGCCTACCCTAGCGGGATCGCAGATACGCAGTATTTT. This gives the protein CSARAYPSGIADTQYF.

This clonotype has more than one count but fewer than ten. CDR3 loop: CATSRAVGEQFF. CDR3 DNA sequence: TGTGCCACCAGCAGAGCGGTGGGTGAGCAGTTCTTC. The chain has TRBV15 and TRBJ2-1; D gene unclear. Germline V gene lookup returns CDR1 LNHNV and CDR2 YYDKDF (reference sequence). This CDR3 is 12 amino acids long. Trimming left V 1 base short and J 9 bases short, with 7 bases between.

This clonotype was seen repeatedly, ten times or more. This CDR3 is CASSRDRGAYEQYF. DNA of the CDR3: TGTGCCAGTTCCCGGGACAGGGGGGCCTACGAGCAGTACTTC. The genes are TRBV7-6 and TRBJ2-7, with 11 positions matching TRBD1. CDR1 and CDR2 (germline): SGHVS, FNYEAQ. The CDR3 loop spans 14 amino acids. V was clipped by 9 bases and J by 2 bases; unmatched bases: 6.

This clonotype appeared many times. This sequence joins TRBV7-2 and TRBJ2-7; D not resolved. Germline CDR1 reads SGHTA; CDR2 reads FQGNSA. V was shortened by 2 bases and J by 0 bases, with 8 bases between the two germline ends. This CDR3 is 14 amino acids long. The CDR3 sequence: CASSLSVGSYEQYF. The CDR3 DNA is TGTGCCAGCAGCTTATCGGTGGGCTCCTACGAGCAGTACTTC.

Concerning this clonotype: Mismatch with germline at one junction end may stem from a read error. V usage is TRBV6-5 and J usage is TRBJ2-1; the match to TRBD2 covers 7 bases. Per the germline V gene, CDR1 is MNHEY and CDR2 is SVGAGI. The CDR3 runs to 13 residues. The CDR3 sequence: CASRLATYNEQSF. DNA of the CDR3: TGTGCCAGCAGACTAGCGACTTACAATGAGCAGTCCTTC.

The chain links TRBV20-1 to TRBJ1-4; maybe TRBD1 (5 bases). Germline V CDR1 and CDR2: DFQATT, SNEGSKA (reference sequence). The CDR3 has 16 residues. The V end was cut by 0 bases, the J end by 4 bases, with 15 bases between. The CDR3 DNA is TGCAGTGCTAGAGATGTTGGTGCGGGGCTTAATGAAAAACTGTTTTTT. Its translation is CSARDVGAGLNEKLFF.

This clonotype was detected a few times. J is TRBJ2-1 and V is TRBV7-3, with TRBD1 identical over 7 bases. The CDR3 consists of 15 residues. Germline V CDR1 and CDR2: SGHTA, FQGTGA. After removal of 5 bases from V and 7 bases from J, the junction contained 11 bases not matched to a gene. The CDR3 region is CASSIYPGQINEQFF. CDR3 nucleotides: TGTGCCAGCAGCATATATCCGGGACAGATAAATGAGCAGTTCTTC. The variable domain in full, completed from reference TRBV7-3 and TRBJ2-1, reads GAGVSQTPSNKVTEKGKYVELRCDPISGHTALYWYRQSLGQGPEFLIYFQGTGAADDSGLPNDRFFAVRPEGSVSTLKIQRTERGDSAVYLCASSIYPGQINEQFFGPGTRLTVL.

This clonotype was counted between two and nine times. V is TRBV20-1 and J is TRBJ2-5, with D uncertain. V lost 0 bases and J lost 5, with 13 bases in between. Germline CDR1 and CDR2: DFQATT and SNEGSKA (reference sequence). The CDR3 covers 14 residues. Here the CDR3 DNA reads TGCAGTGCTAGAGAGGTTTCGTCAGTGGAGACCCAGTACTTC. Its protein is CSAREVSSVETQYF.

In DNA form, the CDR3 reads TGTGCCACCAGGCAGGGGGTCGGAGAGACCCAGTACTTC. Translated, it gives CATRQGVGETQYF. The rearrangement joins TRBV24-1 to TRBJ2-5; 7 bases align to TRBD1. Losses at the gene ends were 7 bases for V and 4 bases for J; bases not matched to a gene: 5. In germline, CDR1 is KGHDR, CDR2 SFDVKD. The CDR3 length is 13 residues.

This clonotype was seen a few times. This chain joins TRBV7-2 and TRBJ2-7; the D gene is possibly TRBD1 (6 bases). V was clipped by 3 bases and J by 2 bases, with 11 bases between them. In germline, CDR1 is SGHTA, CDR2 FQGNSA. The CDR3 is 14 amino acids. CDR3 nucleotides: TGTGCCAGCAGCTTGATAGGGGACACCTACGAGCAGTACTTC. This gives the protein CASSLIGDTYEQYF.

The chain employs TRBV6-5 and TRBJ2-1, with 10 bases lining up with TRBD2. The CDR3 totals 15 residues. J lost 4 bases, V lost 8 bases, and 8 bases had no gene match. Germline assignment: CDR1 MNHEY and CDR2 SVGAGI. CDR3 DNA sequence: TGTGCCAGCCGCAAACTAGCGGGAACATACAATGAGCAGTTCTTC. Amino acids: CASRKLAGTYNEQFF.

The J gene is TRBJ2-5, the V gene TRBV25-1; D uncertain. The J call is doubtful: the DNA matches TRBJ2-7 better. This CDR3 comprises 12 residues. Looked up from germline, CDR1 is MGHDK and CDR2 is SYGVNS. CDR3 in amino acids: CASSDGAYEQYF. The CDR3 nucleotides read TGTGCCAGCAGTGACGGAGCCTACGAGCAGTACTTC.

The genes are TRBV2 and TRBJ2-7; tentatively, D is TRBD1 (6 bases). This CDR3 has 13 amino acids. Germline values: CDR1 SNHLY, CDR2 FYNNEI. V lost 6 bases and J 6 bases, leaving 15 bases between the germline ends. DNA of the CDR3: TGTGCCAGCAGACGGGACACGGTGGGCGAGCAGTACTTC. Translation gives CASRRDTVGEQYF.

The sample holds many counts of this clonotype. The gene calls are TRBV29-1 and TRBJ1-2; D possibly corresponds to TRBD1 (6 bases). The CDR3 consists of 15 residues. The germline V gene has CDR1 SQVTM and CDR2 ANQGSEA. Trimming removed 5 bases from V and 4 bases from J, with 20 bases in between. CDR3 bases: TGCAGCGTTCTTTCCTCTGGACAGTCAAGCTATGGCTACACCTTC. Amino acids: CSVLSSGQSSYGYTF.

This sequence joins TRBV14 and TRBJ2-3; 12 bases match TRBD2. Germline V lookup: CDR1 SGHDN, CDR2 FVKESK. The V gene end was trimmed by 8 bases and the J gene end by 0 bases; junction bases not matched to a gene: 12. CDR3 length equals 18 residues. The CDR3 DNA follows: TGTGCCAGCGGCACTCAAAGACTAGCGGGAGCTAGCACAGATACGCAGTATTTT. It codes for CASGTQRLAGASTDTQYF.

This clonotype was seen ten or more times. This sequence joins TRBV4-1 and TRBJ2-5; TRBD1 or TRBD2 may be the D gene (5 bases each). Trimming removed 4 bases from V and 5 bases from J, with 20 bases in between. Germline-derived CDR1 and CDR2 are MGHRA and YSYEKL. This CDR3 has 16 amino acids. The CDR3 sequence: CASSPQSMGVQETQYF. Written as DNA, the CDR3 is TGCGCCAGCAGCCCCCAAAGTATGGGGGTACAGGAGACCCAGTACTTC.

This chain connects TRBV7-9 to TRBJ1-2; tentatively, D is TRBD1 (5 bases). The V end lost 2 bases, the J end lost 6 bases, and 10 bases lay between the germline ends. This CDR3 spans 13 amino acids. Germline assignment: CDR1 SEHNR and CDR2 FQNEAQ (reference sequence). The CDR3 is CASSLTSRDGYTF. The CDR3, as DNA: TGTGCCAGCAGCTTAACTTCCAGGGATGGCTACACCTTC.

The J gene is TRBJ2-7, the V gene TRBV12-3 or TRBV12-4; 11 bases fit TRBD2. Losses at the gene ends were 5 bases for V and 4 bases for J; bases not matched to a gene: 4. The CDR3 totals 14 residues. The CDR3, as DNA: TGTGCCAGCAGTACTAGCGGGGGTAAATACGAGCAGTACTTC. This translates into CASSTSGGKYEQYF.

The gene calls are TRBV2 and TRBJ1-1; tentative D call: TRBD1 (6 bases). Germline CDR1 is SNHLY and CDR2 is FYNNEI. V dropped 2 bases and J dropped 5 bases, with 12 bases sitting between them. The CDR3 has 14 amino acids. In DNA, the CDR3 is TGTGCCAGCAGTGAAACGAAGGGGGTGACTGAAGCTTTCTTT. It specifies CASSETKGVTEAFF.

The chain has TRBV20-1 and TRBJ2-5, with 8 bases matching TRBD1. The CDR3 runs to 15 residues. V trimming: 5 bases; J trimming: 1 base; junction bases outside the gene matches: 9. Germline V gene sequence: CDR1 DFQATT, CDR2 SNEGSKA (reference sequence). The CDR3 DNA sequence: TGCAGTGCTGGCCCGGACAGGGTTCGCCAAGAGACCCAGTACTTC. Amino acid sequence: CSAGPDRVRQETQYF.

This chain joins TRBV29-1 and TRBJ2-5, with TRBD1 identical over 11 bases. After removal of 5 bases from V and 5 bases from J, the junction contained 7 bases not matched to a gene. CDR1 is SQVTM, CDR2 ANQGSEA, per germline. The CDR3 spans 14 residues. The CDR3 loop is CSVRTGGSWETQYF. DNA for the CDR3: TGCAGCGTTAGGACAGGGGGCTCATGGGAGACCCAGTACTTC.

Only a few counts were recorded for this clonotype. The chain carries TRBV4-1 and TRBJ1-6; 10 positions match TRBD1. There are 16 residues in the CDR3. Germline V lookup: CDR1 MGHRA, CDR2 YSYEKL. The junction had 11 bases not matched to a gene; V was cut back by 5 bases and J by 10 bases. The CDR3 spells CASSELDRGQGSPLHF. CDR3 nucleotides: TGCGCCAGCAGCGAGCTTGACAGGGGGCAGGGATCACCCCTCCACTTT.

The V and J genes are TRBV19 and TRBJ2-5, with D uncertain. V gave up 5 bases and J gave up 5 bases, with 12 bases separating them. CDR1 is LNHDA, CDR2 SQIVND, per germline (reference sequence). The CDR3 contains 13 residues. CDR3 sequence (DNA): TGTGCCAGTAGTCTACTCTTCCGGGAGACCCAGTACTTC. It codes for CASSLLFRETQYF.

The gene calls are TRBV7-2 and TRBJ2-7, with D possibly TRBD2 on 6 matching bases. V lost 1 base to trimming and J lost 3 bases, with 10 bases between them. Germline values: CDR1 SGHTA, CDR2 FQGNSA. The CDR3 covers 14 residues. The DNA of the CDR3 is TGTGCCAGCAGCTTAGTAAAGGGACTCTACGAGCAGTACTTC. Protein product: CASSLVKGLYEQYF.

The V and J genes are TRBV11-2 and TRBJ2-5; no clear D. TRBJ2-7 matches the DNA end more closely, so the J call is doubtful. The CDR3 extends over 14 amino acids. Per the germline V gene, CDR1 is SGHAT and CDR2 is FQNNGV. CDR3 protein: CASSLGQTLYEQYF. CDR3 bases: TGTGCCAGCAGCTTAGGGCAGACCCTCTACGAGCAGTACTTC.

This chain links TRBV29-1 with TRBJ2-2; D gene uncertain. There are 15 residues in the CDR3. V lost 6 bases to trimming and J lost 1 base, with 15 bases between them. Germline assignment: CDR1 SQVTM and CDR2 ANQGSEA. CDR3 protein: CSVPHVGLNTGELFF. The CDR3 DNA reads as TGCAGCGTACCTCACGTAGGGCTGAACACCGGGGAGCTGTTTTTT.

The chain links TRBV20-1 to TRBJ1-1, with TRBD1 identical over 8 bases. J was trimmed by 1 base and V by 6 bases; bases with no gene match: 10. Germline V gene data show CDR1 as DFQATT and CDR2 as SNEGSKA (reference sequence). The CDR3 sequence is 15 residues long. The CDR3 DNA is TGCAGTGCCACCAAAAGGACAGGGACGAACACTGAAGCTTTCTTT. Its protein is CSATKRTGTNTEAFF.